The rows below give T cell receptor beta chains drawn from one sample of a study of cytomegalovirus exposure and HLA in healthy donors. The protocol was immunoSEQ multiplex PCR, while the TCRdb copy is restricted to in-frame clones and leaves out a portion. The sample includes roughly 140,000 clones, around 65% of them seen just once. The source material was PBMCs. Source of these receptors: a woman in her twenties or thirties in good health and CMV-seropositive. Each CDR3 is given with its conserved first and last residue. D genes are given only for firm matches. Size is stated for part of the rows, as once, few or many counts, or as a class when the clone is expanded.

j_call | d_call | clone_size | v_call | cdr3_nt | cdr3_aa
TRBJ2-3 | TRBD2 | NA | TRBV10-3 | TGTGCCACCGAAACCGGGGGCGGGGGGGCCACAGATACGCAGTATTTT | CATETGGGGATDTQYF
TRBJ1-1 | NA | NA | TRBV27 | TGTGCCAGCAGTTTACAAGCCACCCGGGTCCCTGAAGCTTTCTTT | CASSLQATRVPEAFF
TRBJ1-4 | NA | few | TRBV9 | TGTGCCAGCTCCCCCGCACATCTTACTGAAAAACTGTTTTTT | CASSPAHLTEKLFF
TRBJ1-3 | NA | few | TRBV4-1 | TGCGCCAGCAGCCTCCCGGGGGGGAACTCTGGAAACACCATATATTTT | CASSLPGGNSGNTIYF
TRBJ2-6 | NA | few | TRBV27 | TGTGCCAGCAGTCTGAGGGCTTCCTCTCTAAGGAACGTCCTGACTTTC | CASSLRASSLRNVLTF
TRBJ2-2 | NA | NA | TRBV6-5 | TGTGCCAGCAGTTACGCGGGGGCGCGTACCGGGGAGCTGTTTTTT | CASSYAGARTGELFF
TRBJ1-6 | NA | once | TRBV28 | TGTGCCAGCAGTTTCTTGGGTAGCAATAATTCCCCCCTCCACTTT | CASSFLGSNNSPLHF
TRBJ2-2 | NA | NA | TRBV28 | TGTGCCAGCGGGAGATCCGGGGAGCTGTTTTTT | CASGRSGELFF
TRBJ1-2 | NA | NA | TRBV18 | TGTGCCAGCTCACCACCAATGGCAGGGAGGAATGGCTACACCTTC | CASSPPMAGRNGYTF
TRBJ1-1 | NA | few | TRBV2 | TGTGCCAGCAGTCCCCAGAACACTGAAGCTTTCTTT | CASSPQNTEAFF
TRBJ2-1 | TRBD1 | NA | TRBV5-6 | TGTGCCAGCAGCTTGGGTAGGGGGCGTCAGTTCTTC | CASSLGRGRQFF
TRBJ1-5 | TRBD1 | NA | TRBV6-5 | TGTGCCAGCAGGGGACAGGGAGACCAGCCCCAGCATTTT | CASRGQGDQPQHF
TRBJ1-2 | NA | NA | TRBV5-6 | TGTGCCAGCAGCTATGGACAGACCGGACAAAACTATGGCTACACCTTC | CASSYGQTGQNYGYTF
TRBJ1-6 | NA | NA | TRBV2 | TGTGCCAGCAGTGAAAATAGCTTCGTGGGCTATAATTCACCCCTCCACTTT | CASSENSFVGYNSPLHF
TRBJ1-5 | NA | NA | TRBV19 | TGTGCCAGTAGTATAGAGGCCAGTAGCTATCAGCCCCAGCATTTT | CASSIEASSYQPQHF
TRBJ2-7 | NA | NA | TRBV7-2 | TGTGCCAGCAGCTTAGGGGGGGTCTACGAGCAGTACTTC | CASSLGGVYEQYF
TRBJ1-1 | TRBD1 | NA | TRBV18 | TGTGCCAGCTCACCCGGACAGGGGGCTGAAGCTTTCTTT | CASSPGQGAEAFF
TRBJ2-7 | NA | NA | TRBV7-9 | TGTGCCAGCAGCTACCGACAGACCTACGAGCAGTACTTC | CASSYRQTYEQYF